The 30 T cell receptor beta chains reported below all come from one sample, sequenced in a study of T cell responses to AZD1222 COVID-19 vaccine. Data came from immunoSEQ multiplex PCR; TCRdb stores just in-frame clones and leaves some out. This table holds roughly 150,000 clones, roughly 92% found once. The sample was peripheral blood, taken on day 0 of AZD1222 vaccination. The receptors come from an adult in good health.

The V and J genes are TRBV18 and TRBJ2-1; TRBD2 agrees at 9 bases. Germline CDR1 and CDR2: KGHSH and LQKENI. After removal of 6 bases from V and 4 bases from J, the junction contained 7 bases not matched to a gene. The CDR3 is 15 residues long. The CDR3 sequence: CASSVAGEAYNEQFF. In DNA, the CDR3 is TGTGCCAGCTCCGTAGCGGGAGAAGCATACAATGAGCAGTTCTTC. Using reference TRBV18 and TRBJ2-1 for the parts outside the CDR3, the full variable domain is NAGVMQNPRHLVRRRGQEARLRCSPMKGHSHVYWYRQLPEEGLKFMVYLQKENIIDESGMPKERFSAEFPKEGPSILRIQQVVRGDSAAYFCASSVAGEAYNEQFFGPGTRLTVL.

The rearrangement uses TRBV3-1 (or the pseudogene TRBV3-2) and TRBJ2-1; maybe TRBD2 (5 bases). The CDR3 contains 12 residues. V lost 5 bases to trimming and J lost 5 bases, with 7 bases between them. CDR1 LGHDT and CDR2 YNNKEL come from the germline V gene (reference sequence). For the CDR3, the DNA is TGTGCCAGCAGCGCTAGCAACAATGAGCAGTTCTTC. It specifies CASSASNNEQFF.

V is TRBV5-1 and J is TRBJ2-2; 9 bases fit TRBD1. Germline V gene sequence: CDR1 SGHRS, CDR2 YFSETQ. Germline trimming cut 1 base from V and 5 bases from J; bases unmatched to any gene: 6. This CDR3 is built from 16 residues. The CDR3 DNA reads TGCGCCAGCAGCTTGACGGGACAGGGTATAACCGGGGAGCTGTTTTTT. Protein: CASSLTGQGITGELFF. The entire variable domain, with the rest obtained from reference TRBV5-1 and TRBJ2-2, is as follows: KAGVTQTPRYLIKTRGQQVTLSCSPISGHRSVSWYQQTPGQGLQFLFEYFSETQRNKGNFPGRFSGRQFSNSRSEMNVSTLELGDSALYLCASSLTGQGITGELFFGEGSRLTVL.

The rearrangement uses TRBV10-2 and TRBJ2-3; a possible D gene is TRBD1 (6 bases). The CDR3 totals 15 residues. Germline loops: CDR1 WSHSY, CDR2 SAAADI. The V gene lost 6 bases and the J gene lost 0 bases, with 13 bases spanning the gap. In DNA form, the CDR3 reads TGCGCCAGCAGGGACAGAGCGTCTAGCACAGATACGCAGTATTTT. This sequence encodes CASRDRASSTDTQYF.

The count of this clone is one. The J gene is TRBJ2-7, the V gene TRBV7-8; 9 bases are a match to TRBD2. Germline V gene lookup returns CDR1 SGHVS and CDR2 FQNEAQ. CDR3 length equals 15 residues. V was clipped by 6 bases and J by 0 bases; unmatched bases: 6. The CDR3 is CASSKTSGHSYEQYF. In DNA form, the CDR3 reads TGTGCCAGCAGTAAGACTAGCGGTCACTCCTACGAGCAGTACTTC.

The J gene is TRBJ1-1, the V gene TRBV5-5; D unclear. The CDR3 extends over 15 amino acids. Germline V CDR1 and CDR2: SGHKS, YYEKEE (reference sequence). Trimming removed 4 bases from V and 1 base from J, with 14 bases in between. CDR3 DNA: TGTGCCAGCAGCCCTAGGTCTTGGACGAACACTGAAGCTTTCTTT. Amino acids: CASSPRSWTNTEAFF.

The chain is built from TRBV3-1 (or the pseudogene TRBV3-2) and TRBJ1-6; D perhaps matches TRBD1 (6 bases). Germline V gene lookup returns CDR1 LGHDT and CDR2 YNNKEL (reference sequence). The CDR3 sequence is 15 residues long. Trimming left V 3 bases short and J 10 bases short, with 16 bases between. The CDR3 region is CASSQIGTPNSPLHF. For the CDR3, the DNA is TGTGCCAGCAGCCAGATTGGGACACCCAACTCACCCCTCCACTTT.

The CDR3 sequence is CASSQFGVPYEQYF. The DNA of the CDR3 is TGTGCCAGCAGCCAGTTCGGGGTCCCCTACGAGCAGTACTTC. This chain links TRBV7-9 with TRBJ2-7; the D gene is possibly TRBD2 (5 bases). V lost 5 bases and J lost 2, with 13 bases in between. CDR3 length: 14 residues. Looked up from germline, CDR1 is SEHNR and CDR2 is FQNEAQ (reference sequence).

This clone was counted once. J is TRBJ2-3 and V is TRBV10-2, with 14 positions matching TRBD2. Per the germline V gene, CDR1 is WSHSY and CDR2 is SAAADI. The V segment lost 7 bases and the J segment 0 bases; nucleotides outside the gene matches: 12. This CDR3 has 19 residues. The CDR3 sequence is CASIWGLAGEESSTDTQYF. The CDR3 DNA is TGCGCCAGCATCTGGGGACTAGCGGGAGAAGAATCTAGCACAGATACGCAGTATTTT.

The chain recombines TRBV6-6 with TRBJ2-7; D might be TRBD1 or TRBD2, each matching 5 bases. With 5 bases removed from V and 6 bases from J, the gap between germline ends came to 23 bases. Looked up from germline, CDR1 is MNHNY and CDR2 is SVGAGI (reference sequence). The CDR3 spans 16 residues. Written as DNA, the CDR3 is TGTGCCAGCAGTCCGACCTCCGGGACCGACCTCGGCGAGCAGTACTTC. It encodes CASSPTSGTDLGEQYF.

The V and J genes are TRBV2 and TRBJ1-5, with D maybe TRBD1 (5 bases). The V end was cut by 0 bases, the J end by 6 bases, with 12 bases between. The CDR3 sequence is 15 residues long. Per the germline V gene, CDR1 is SNHLY and CDR2 is FYNNEI. The CDR3 region has the DNA TGTGCCAGCAGTGAAGCCCGGCCAGGGCCTCAGCCCCAGCATTTT. It specifies CASSEARPGPQPQHF.

The genes are TRBV28 and TRBJ1-4, with D perhaps matching TRBD1 (6 bases). Germline V gene data show CDR1 as MDHEN and CDR2 as SYDVKM. Trimming removed 9 bases from V and 8 bases from J, with 10 bases in between. This CDR3 region has 11 residues. For the CDR3, the DNA is TGTGCCAGTACCGGGGGCGAAAAACTGTTTTTT. Amino acid sequence: CASTGGEKLFF.

The chain couples TRBV7-8 to TRBJ1-1; 8 bases are shared with TRBD1. The CDR3 contains 16 residues. CDR1 is SGHVS and CDR2 is FQNEAQ in the germline V gene. J lost 0 bases, V lost 1 base, and 4 bases had no gene match. The DNA for the CDR3 is TGTGCCAGCAGCTTAGTGACAGGGGAATTGAACACTGAAGCTTTCTTT. Residues: CASSLVTGELNTEAFF.

This sequence joins TRBV12-3 or TRBV12-4 and TRBJ1-2, with D unclear. Trimming removed 6 bases at V and 4 bases at J, with 12 bases between. This CDR3 has 13 residues. The CDR3 DNA sequence: TGTGCCAGCAGCCTCACACCGACCTATGGCTACACCTTC. Its translation is CASSLTPTYGYTF.

The chain couples TRBV6-5 to TRBJ1-6; 9 positions agree with TRBD1. In germline, CDR1 is MNHEY, CDR2 SVGAGI. V was clipped by 2 bases and J by 9 bases; unmatched bases: 5. The CDR3 is 15 residues long. The CDR3 coding sequence is TGTGCCAGCAGTTACGAATACAGGGGGCTTTCACCCCTCCACTTT. Protein sequence: CASSYEYRGLSPLHF.

The rearrangement uses TRBV13 and TRBJ2-7; D not resolved. CDR3 length: 13 residues. V lost 1 base, J lost 0 bases, and 4 bases lay in between. Germline loops: CDR1 PRHDT, CDR2 FYEKMQ (reference sequence). CDR3 DNA: TGTGCCAGCAGCTTAGCTGTCTCCTACGAGCAGTACTTC. Translation: CASSLAVSYEQYF.

In this sample, this clone turned up once. The rearrangement links TRBV7-9 to TRBJ1-1; D gene uncertain. The V gene's germline CDR1 is SEHNR and CDR2 FQNEAQ (reference sequence). V was shortened by 0 bases and J by 1 base, with 9 bases between the two germline ends. The CDR3 has 15 residues. The CDR3 protein is CASSLARLWNTEAFF. CDR3 in DNA: TGTGCCAGCAGCTTAGCGCGGCTCTGGAACACTGAAGCTTTCTTT.

The genes are TRBV12-5 and TRBJ1-2; maybe TRBD1 (6 bases). Germline V CDR1 and CDR2: LGHNT, FRNRAP. The CDR3 contains 13 residues. The V end was cut by 5 bases, the J end by 5 bases, with 12 bases between. The CDR3 DNA follows: TGTGCTAGTGGTCCAGGGGTAGGGTATGGCTACACCTTC. It specifies CASGPGVGYGYTF.

The CDR3 DNA reads as TGTGCCAGCAGCCCAGGCGCACAGTACTACGAGCAGTACTTC. It codes for CASSPGAQYYEQYF. The rearrangement links TRBV7-2 to TRBJ2-7, with D unclear. The CDR3 spans 14 residues. V shed 5 bases and J shed 3 bases, with 14 bases lying between them. Germline loops: CDR1 SGHTA, CDR2 FQGNSA.

This clone was counted a single time. The rearrangement links TRBV10-2 to TRBJ2-2, with D maybe TRBD2 (6 bases). The CDR3 runs 16 residues. The germline V gene has CDR1 WSHSY and CDR2 SAAADI. V lost 3 bases to trimming and J lost 3 bases, with 14 bases between them. CDR3 region: CASSDGSGRDTGELFF. The CDR3 nucleotides are TGCGCCAGCAGTGACGGGAGCGGCAGGGACACCGGGGAGCTGTTTTTT.

V usage is TRBV3-1 (or the pseudogene TRBV3-2) and J usage is TRBJ2-1; D gene ambiguous. With 3 bases removed from V and 5 bases from J, the gap between germline ends came to 8 bases. Germline CDR1 LGHDT, CDR2 YNNKEL (reference sequence). The CDR3 extends over 13 amino acids. CDR3: CASSQVVHNEQFF. In DNA, the CDR3 is TGTGCCAGCAGCCAGGTCGTTCACAATGAGCAGTTCTTC.

The V gene is TRBV20-1, the J gene TRBJ2-3; D gene unclear. From germline, CDR1 is DFQATT and CDR2 SNEGSKA (reference sequence). This CDR3 is built from 12 residues. Trimming removed 3 bases from V and 4 bases from J, with 8 bases in between. The CDR3 DNA reads TGCAGTGCTAGTGGGGTACCAGATACGCAGTATTTT. It is translated as CSASGVPDTQYF.

For this clone: Other DNA sequences of this sample code for an identical CDR3. The chain is built from TRBV5-1 and TRBJ2-7, with no clear D. Trimming took off 0 bases at V and 0 bases at J, with 7 bases between the two ends. The CDR3 is 14 residues long. Germline CDR1 is SGHRS and CDR2 is YFSETQ. The CDR3 here is CASSLGAGSYEQYF. As DNA, the CDR3 is TGCGCCAGCAGCTTGGGGGCAGGCTCCTACGAGCAGTACTTC.

The rearrangement links TRBV5-1 to TRBJ2-3; 8 nucleotides match TRBD2. Germline V gene lookup returns CDR1 SGHRS and CDR2 YFSETQ. The CDR3 totals 16 residues. J gave up 3 bases and V 0 bases, and 6 bases lay outside the gene matches. The CDR3 nucleotides are TGCGCCAGCAGCTTGGATGGTAGCGGGGCTACAGATACGCAGTATTTT. Protein product: CASSLDGSGATDTQYF. Filled out from reference TRBV5-1 and TRBJ2-3, the complete variable domain reads KAGVTQTPRYLIKTRGQQVTLSCSPISGHRSVSWYQQTPGQGLQFLFEYFSETQRNKGNFPGRFSGRQFSNSRSEMNVSTLELGDSALYLCASSLDGSGATDTQYFGPGTRLTVL.

The J gene is TRBJ2-1, the V gene TRBV7-6, with 16 nucleotides matching TRBD2. Germline values: CDR1 SGHVS, CDR2 FNYEAQ. V dropped 5 bases and J dropped 10; count of bases not matched to a gene: 5. This CDR3 is 15 amino acids long. The DNA of the CDR3 is TGTGCCAGCAGCGCGGGACTAGCGGGAGGGTGGGAGCAGTTCTTC. Residues: CASSAGLAGGWEQFF.

The chain carries TRBV5-1 and TRBJ1-6; no reliable D call. This CDR3 region has 16 residues. CDR1 is SGHRS, CDR2 YFSETQ, per germline. Trimming pared 0 bases from V and 10 bases from J, leaving 17 bases between. The CDR3 region is CASSLVVGRFYSPLHF. In nucleotides, the CDR3 is TGCGCCAGCAGCTTGGTGGTTGGCAGGTTTTACTCACCCCTCCACTTT.

This clone occurred a few times. CDR3 region: CASSLGRVDGQPQHF. The CDR3 coding sequence is TGTGCCAGCAGCTTAGGCAGGGTAGATGGACAGCCCCAGCATTTT. The rearrangement joins TRBV11-2 to TRBJ1-5; D is perhaps TRBD1 (5 bases). V lost 1 base and J 7 bases, leaving 14 bases between the germline ends. The germline V gene encodes CDR1 SGHAT and CDR2 FQNNGV. This CDR3 is built from 15 residues.

The chain uses TRBV6-4 and TRBJ2-7, with D uncertain. CDR1 MRHNA and CDR2 SNTAGT come from the germline V gene. With 8 bases removed from V and 5 bases from J, the gap between germline ends came to 7 bases. This CDR3 is 10 amino acids long. The CDR3 spells CASRQNEQYF. The CDR3 DNA reads as TGTGCCAGCCGGCAGAACGAGCAGTACTTC.

This chain uses TRBV30 with TRBJ1-4; D may be TRBD1 (5 bases). The germline gives CDR1 GTSNPN, CDR2 SVGIG (reference sequence). The V end lost 3 bases, the J end lost 11 bases, and 13 bases lay between the germline ends. There are 12 residues in the CDR3. CDR3 nucleotides: TGTGCCTGGAGAGTCGAAAGGGACAAACTGTTTTTT. It yields the protein CAWRVERDKLFF.

This rearrangement joins TRBV24-1 to TRBJ2-5; 8 positions match TRBD1. Unmatched junction bases numbered 11, after V lost 1 base and J lost 5 bases. The CDR3 has 17 amino acids. Germline CDR1 KGHDR, CDR2 SFDVKD. This CDR3 is CATSDFFSTGGQETQYF. CDR3 in DNA: TGTGCCACCAGTGATTTTTTCAGCACAGGGGGGCAGGAGACCCAGTACTTC.